Below are 5 T cell receptor beta chains sequenced from a single sample in a study of shared clonotypes between healthy human individuals. Sequencing was performed with immunoSEQ multiplex PCR; in TCRdb, only in-frame clones are kept and a portion is missing. This table holds roughly 400,000 clones, 96% found once. Sequencing was done on a sample of memory CD8+ T cells sorted from blood. Documented subset: CD45RO+ cells pooled with CCR7-negative TemRA cells. These receptors all come from a man between 25 and 39 years old in good health.

This chain uses TRBV30 with TRBJ2-7; no definite D call. Trimming took off 0 bases at V and 5 bases at J, with 5 bases between the two ends. Germline V gene sequence: CDR1 GTSNPN, CDR2 SVGIG (reference sequence). The CDR3 is made up of 11 amino acids. Here the CDR3 reads CAWSVYNEQYF. CDR3 bases: TGTGCCTGGAGTGTATACAACGAGCAGTACTTC.

In this sample, this clone turned up a few times. This chain links TRBV4-1 with TRBJ2-3, with 10 bases matching TRBD2. This CDR3 region has 18 residues. V lost 0 bases to trimming and J lost 1 base; unmatched junction nucleotides: 7. Germline V gene sequence: CDR1 MGHRA, CDR2 YSYEKL. The CDR3 nucleotides read TGCGCCAGCAGCCAAGAGAGGCTAGCGGGAGAGGGCACAGATACGCAGTATTTT. It yields the protein CASSQERLAGEGTDTQYF.

This clone was counted between two and nine times. This chain uses TRBV4-2 with TRBJ1-5, with D unclear. The CDR3 sequence is 13 residues long. From germline, CDR1 is LGHNA and CDR2 YNFKEQ. V lost 0 bases and J 5 bases, leaving 5 bases between the germline ends. The DNA of the CDR3 is TGTGCCAGCAGCCAAGAGACGGATCAGCCCCAGCATTTT. This encodes CASSQETDQPQHF.

This clone appeared a few times. Other DNA variants within this sample encode the same CDR3. The chain carries TRBV28 and TRBJ2-7; the D is unclear. V shed 4 bases and J shed 3 bases, with 4 bases lying between them. Germline CDR1 and CDR2: MDHEN and SYDVKM. The length of the CDR3 is 11 residues. As DNA, the CDR3 is TGTGCCAGCAGTTCCAACTACGAGCAGTACTTC. Amino acid sequence: CASSSNYEQYF.

This chain links TRBV29-1 with TRBJ2-6; tentative D call: TRBD1 (6 bases). This CDR3 has 13 amino acids. Trimming pared 6 bases from V and 1 base from J, leaving 7 bases between. The germline CDR1 and CDR2 sequences are SQVTM and ANQGSEA. The CDR3 sequence is CSVGQSGANVLTF. The CDR3 DNA is TGCAGCGTGGGACAATCTGGGGCCAACGTCCTGACTTTC. Full variable domain (outside the CDR3, taken from reference TRBV29-1 and TRBJ2-6): SAVISQKPSRDICQRGTSLTIQCQVDSQVTMMFWYRQQPGQSLTLIATANQGSEATYESGFVIDKFPISRPNLTFSTLTVSNMSPEDSSIYLCSVGQSGANVLTFGAGSRLTVL.